The 3 T cell receptor beta chains given below trace back to one sample, sequenced in a study of blood T cell repertoires in COVID-19. Repertoires were generated with immunoSEQ multiplex PCR, while TCRdb's copy carries only in-frame clones and drops some. The sample includes 320,000 or so clones, about 89% of them seen just once. Sequencing input: PBMCs or T cells enriched from blood (not recorded which). The receptors were sampled from a man aged 55 to 70 who had recovered from COVID-19.

The rearrangement links TRBV19 to TRBJ2-1, with D tentatively TRBD2 (6 bases). The CDR3 has 14 residues. CDR1 and CDR2 from the germline V gene are LNHDA and SQIVND (reference sequence). The V end was cut by 3 bases, the J end by 6 bases, with 12 bases between. In nucleotides, the CDR3 is TGTGCCAGTAGTATGTGGAGGGCGGGCAATGAGCAGTTCTTC. Protein: CASSMWRAGNEQFF.

J is TRBJ2-1 and V is TRBV5-8, with 14 bases lining up with TRBD2. CDR3 length: 16 residues. Germline CDR1 and CDR2: SGHTS and YDEGEE. The J segment lost 6 bases and the V segment lost 7 bases, leaving 9 bases of the junction unmatched. The CDR3 protein is CASGGSGLAGVNEQFF. CDR3 coding DNA: TGTGCCAGCGGTGGATCGGGACTAGCGGGAGTCAATGAGCAGTTCTTC.

This chain uses TRBV25-1 with TRBJ1-4, with D unclear. CDR3 length: 13 residues. Trimming pared 4 bases from V and 5 bases from J, leaving 8 bases between. Germline V lookup: CDR1 MGHDK, CDR2 SYGVNS. CDR3 DNA sequence: TGTGCCAGCAGTGCAGGCAGAAATGAAAAACTGTTTTTT. Amino acids: CASSAGRNEKLFF.